This TCR beta chain is from a study of blood T cell repertoires in COVID-19. V shed 2 bases and J shed 0 bases, with 8 bases lying between them. The germline V gene encodes CDR1 SGHTA and CDR2 FQGTGA. The CDR3 contains 16 residues. Sequencing used immunoSEQ multiplex PCR; TCRdb keeps in-frame clones, though not all of them. The sample consists of fewer than 200,000 clones, about 88% of them appearing once. The sequence was obtained from a man aged 35 to 55 with active or convalescent COVID-19. The chain joins TRBV7-3 to TRBJ2-6; unclear D gene. Sequencing input: peripheral blood. In DNA, the CDR3 is TGTGCCAGCAGCTTATACGCGAGCTCTGGGGCCAACGTCCTGACTTTC. It yields the protein CASSLYASSGANVLTF.